These 16 T cell receptor beta chains share one sample of origin, sequenced in a study of shared clonotypes between healthy human individuals. The naive CD8 population came from CD45RO-negative cells selected for CCR7, without terminally differentiated effector memory CD45RA+ cells. TCRdb keeps only in-frame clones here, not all; method: immunoSEQ multiplex PCR. The table lists about 2.1 million clones, about 93% of them singletons. The sample comprised naive CD8+ T cells from PBMCs. These receptors all come from a man aged 18-30 years in good health. Some clones in this sample may be carry-over from other donors' samples.

This clone appeared a single time. The chain carries TRBV5-1 and TRBJ1-1, with D maybe TRBD1 (5 bases). V shed 3 bases and J shed 4 bases, with 19 bases lying between them. The CDR3 length is 16 residues. Germline V lookup: CDR1 SGHRS, CDR2 YFSETQ. CDR3 in amino acids: CASSWGGTPSGTEAFF. DNA for the CDR3: TGCGCCAGCAGCTGGGGGGGAACTCCCTCGGGCACTGAAGCTTTCTTT.

This sequence joins TRBV6-5 and TRBJ1-1, with D possibly TRBD1 on 6 matching bases. This CDR3 is built from 15 residues. V dropped 1 base and J dropped 1 base, with 10 bases sitting between them. Per the germline V gene, CDR1 is MNHEY and CDR2 is SVGAGI. The CDR3 DNA reads TGTGCCAGCAGTTACTACGGGGGCTCGAACACTGAAGCTTTCTTT. The encoded protein is CASSYYGGSNTEAFF.

This chain links TRBV27 with TRBJ1-1, with a tentative D call TRBD1 (6 bases). This CDR3 spans 16 amino acids. V was cut by 4 bases and J by 0 bases, with 15 bases left in between. The germline V gene has CDR1 MNHEY and CDR2 SMNVEV (reference sequence). CDR3 DNA: TGTGCCAGCAGTTCGGGCCGGGGGGCCCTGAACACTGAAGCTTTCTTT. It translates to CASSSGRGALNTEAFF.

The V and J genes are TRBV28 and TRBJ2-1; D is undetermined. Per germline, CDR1 MDHEN and CDR2 SYDVKM. Trimming took 5 bases from V and 5 from J, leaving 7 bases between them. The CDR3 totals 12 residues. The CDR3 DNA follows: TGTGCCAGCAGTCTCTCTAACAATGAGCAGTTCTTC. This translates into CASSLSNNEQFF.

This chain uses TRBV27 with TRBJ2-1; 8 bases are shared with TRBD2. The germline CDR1 and CDR2 sequences are MNHEY and SMNVEV (reference sequence). The junction had 14 bases not matched to a gene; V was cut back by 2 bases and J by 2 bases. The CDR3 extends over 19 amino acids. The CDR3 DNA reads TGTGCCAGCAGTTTAATCACGGGGCGAGGCGGGAGGACCTACAATGAGCAGTTCTTC. It specifies CASSLITGRGGRTYNEQFF.

This clone was seen only once. The chain recombines TRBV28 with TRBJ2-1; D possibly corresponds to TRBD2 (7 bases). V dropped 6 bases and J dropped 10 bases, with 19 bases sitting between them. The CDR3 totals 14 residues. In germline, CDR1 is MDHEN, CDR2 SYDVKM. The CDR3 DNA follows: TGTGCCAGCAGGCCGGGGGGCGGGAGTGGCGAGCAGTTCTTC. Protein: CASRPGGGSGEQFF.

This chain joins TRBV14 and TRBJ1-2; D may be TRBD1 (5 bases). Germline V gene sequence: CDR1 SGHDN, CDR2 FVKESK. CDR3 size: 16 residues. The V gene lost 3 bases and the J gene lost 7 bases, with 21 bases spanning the gap. The CDR3 spells CASSQLYGRAFAGYTF. The DNA for the CDR3 is TGTGCCAGCAGCCAGCTTTATGGCAGGGCGTTCGCTGGCTACACCTTC.

The chain has TRBV7-9 and TRBJ2-3, with TRBD1 matching 7 bases. The CDR3 runs 15 residues. Losses at the gene ends were 5 bases for V and 1 base for J; bases not matched to a gene: 6. Germline CDR1 and CDR2: SEHNR and FQNEAQ (reference sequence). Here the CDR3 DNA reads TGTGCCAGCAGCAAAGGTGGGACAGGCACAGATACGCAGTATTTT. Its protein is CASSKGGTGTDTQYF.

The CDR3 DNA reads TGTGCCAGTAGTATGTTACTTAACAATGAGCAGTTCTTC. This encodes CASSMLLNNEQFF. J is TRBJ2-1 and V is TRBV19; D not certain. The germline CDR1 and CDR2 sequences are LNHDA and SQIVND (reference sequence). Deletions cut 3 bases from V and 5 bases from J, with 8 bases between. The CDR3 has 13 residues.

The genes are TRBV4-3 and TRBJ1-3; no clear D gene. CDR1 is LGHNA, CDR2 YSLEER, per germline. V was clipped by 0 bases and J by 1 base, with 19 bases between them. The CDR3 loop spans 19 amino acids. In nucleotides, the CDR3 is TGCGCCAGCAGCCAAGAGGCCCCTCGGGGAGGTGATTCTGGAAACACCATATATTTT. Protein: CASSQEAPRGGDSGNTIYF.

The chain links TRBV30 to TRBJ2-5; D is possibly TRBD1 or TRBD2 (6 bases each). The DNA end is more similar to TRBJ2-7, so the J call may be wrong. CDR3 size: 13 residues. Germline lookup yields CDR1 GTSNPN and CDR2 SVGIG (reference sequence). The chain's CDR3 is CAWSFGGAYEQYF. CDR3 coding DNA: TGTGCCTGGAGTTTCGGGGGCGCGTACGAGCAGTACTTC.

This clone was found once. The chain is built from TRBV7-9 and TRBJ2-5, with 7 bases matching TRBD1. Germline CDR1 is SEHNR and CDR2 is FQNEAQ (reference sequence). The junction had 6 bases not matched to a gene; V was cut back by 5 bases and J by 3 bases. This CDR3 is 14 amino acids long. The CDR3 DNA is TGTGCCAGCAGCCGATGGGACAGAAAAGAGACCCAGTACTTC. Translating it yields CASSRWDRKETQYF.

To note about this clone: This same CDR3 is encoded by further DNA sequences in the sample. The V call is TRBV6-1, the J call TRBJ2-7, with 12 bases lining up with TRBD1. The CDR3 has 15 amino acids. The junction had 4 bases not matched to a gene; V was cut back by 3 bases and J by 4 bases. Germline-derived CDR1 and CDR2 are MNHNS and SASEGT. CDR3 amino acids: CASSERDRGLYEQYF. As DNA, the CDR3 is TGTGCCAGCAGTGAGAGGGACAGGGGGCTATACGAGCAGTACTTC.

The chain couples TRBV28 to TRBJ1-2; D gene uncertain. There are 14 residues in the CDR3. V gave up 3 bases and J gave up 5 bases, with 13 bases separating them. Germline V gene lookup returns CDR1 MDHEN and CDR2 SYDVKM. CDR3 sequence (DNA): TGTGCCAGCAGTTTTCTCCGGGGAGGGTATGGCTACACCTTC. Protein sequence: CASSFLRGGYGYTF.

This clone was counted once. The chain employs TRBV13 and TRBJ2-2; TRBD2 agrees at 13 bases. V lost 3 bases and J lost 3; bases outside the gene matches: 1. The CDR3 consists of 16 residues. In germline, CDR1 is PRHDT, CDR2 FYEKMQ (reference sequence). CDR3 DNA: TGTGCCAGCAGCTTCGGACTAGCGGGAGACACCGGGGAGCTGTTTTTT. It encodes CASSFGLAGDTGELFF.

The CDR3 nucleotides are TGTGCCAGCAGCTTGGACGGACAGCTCCTTACCTACGAGCAGTACTTC. Protein product: CASSLDGQLLTYEQYF. The J gene is TRBJ2-7, the V gene TRBV5-4; D may be TRBD1 (6 bases). The germline CDR1 and CDR2 sequences are SGHNT and YYREEE (reference sequence). V dropped 0 bases and J dropped 2 bases, with 15 bases sitting between them. This CDR3 contains 16 residues.